Detailed here is one TCR beta chain. Its cognate antigen is unknown. Clones were read by immunoSEQ multiplex PCR, and TCRdb kept only the in-frame ones, dropping some. The sample consists of tens of thousands of clones, about 90% of them appearing once. This sample is part of a study of OX40 agonist ivuxolimab in advanced cancers. As for the study in general: Of the participants, under 50% had some prior anti-PD-1, anti-PD-L1 or anti-CTLA-4 therapy, which was allowed.

Regarding the study as a whole: Low normalized T-cell clonal expansion was additionally recorded for some nonresponders.

The TCR sequence derives from an adult with an advanced solid tumor such as melanoma, head and neck, liver or kidney cancer. Specimen: CD4+ or CD8+ T cells sorted from blood, collected in a trial of the OX40 agonist ivuxolimab.

CDR3 DNA: TGTGCCAGCAGCTTAGTAGGCGGGACTAGCTTACGGGAGACCCAGTACTTC. Its protein product is CASSLVGGTSLRETQYF. The rearrangement links TRBV7-8 to TRBJ2-5; 9 nucleotides match TRBD2. The CDR3 has 17 residues. From germline, CDR1 is SGHVS and CDR2 FQNEAQ. Trimming at V came to 1 base and at J to 5 bases, leaving 11 bases not matched to a gene.